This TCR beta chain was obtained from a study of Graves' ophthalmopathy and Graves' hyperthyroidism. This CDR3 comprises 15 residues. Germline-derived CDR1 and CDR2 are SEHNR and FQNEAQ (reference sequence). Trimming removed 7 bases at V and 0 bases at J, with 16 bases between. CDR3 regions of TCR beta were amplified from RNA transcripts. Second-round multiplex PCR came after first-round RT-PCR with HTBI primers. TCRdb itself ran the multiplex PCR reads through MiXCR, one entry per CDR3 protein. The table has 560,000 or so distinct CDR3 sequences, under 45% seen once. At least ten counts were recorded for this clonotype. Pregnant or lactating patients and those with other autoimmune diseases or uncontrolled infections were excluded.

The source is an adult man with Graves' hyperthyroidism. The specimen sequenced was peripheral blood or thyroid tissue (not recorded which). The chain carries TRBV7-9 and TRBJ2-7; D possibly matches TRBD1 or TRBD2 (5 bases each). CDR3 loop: CASTFGTASSYEQYF. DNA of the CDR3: TGTGCCAGCACCTTCGGGACGGCAAGCTCCTACGAGCAGTACTTC.